This TCR beta chain was observed in a study of blood T cell repertoires in COVID-19. Looking at the study overall: In each case, the material was cDNA or gDNA derived from T cells, B-cell-depleted T cells, or PBMCs.

In the authors' workflow: Estimation of nucleated cell counts relied on the amplification of reference gene primers. The data were produced by immunoSEQ multiplex PCR, yet TCRdb's version contains in-frame clones alone and is incomplete. V, J and clone size are taken as reported in that table, and D and trimming were inferred from the DNA itself. The sample includes about 280,000 clones, roughly 89% of them seen just once. CDR3 length: 15 amino acids. Germline CDR1 and CDR2: KGHDR and SFDVKD. V was pared by 5 bases and J by 9 bases, with 11 bases of the junction left unmatched. Sequenced sample: peripheral blood. The TCR was taken from a woman aged 40 to 50 who had recovered from COVID-19. The chain has TRBV24-1 and TRBJ2-1, with 8 bases that match TRBD2. In DNA form, the CDR3 reads TGTGCCACCAGTGCAGTCCCGGGACTAGAATCTGAGCAGTTCTTC. This sequence encodes CATSAVPGLESEQFF.